What follows are 22 T cell receptor beta chains derived from one specimen sequenced in a study of chemoradiotherapy in HPV16-positive cancers. TCRdb's table, derived via immunoSEQ multiplex PCR, lists solely in-frame clones and lacks some. The profile shows about 9,200 clones, around 80% of them singletons. This specimen consisted of tumor tissue, obtained from a patient who underwent chemoradiotherapy. Source of these receptors: a human donor with HPV-associated anogenital cancer.

About this clone: A junction end diverges from the germline sequence, so it may reflect a read error. V gene TRBV7-9 combines with J gene TRBJ1-2; D uncertain. Germline V gene sequence: CDR1 SEHNR, CDR2 FQNEAQ (reference sequence). The CDR3 extends over 11 amino acids. CDR3 in amino acids: CASSSGLVRAF. The CDR3 nucleotides are TGTGCCAGCAGCTCGGGCCTGGTGAGGGCCTTC.

This clone was counted between two and nine times. The chain has TRBV19 and TRBJ2-3; 8 nucleotides align to TRBD2. V was clipped by 5 bases and J by 4 bases; unmatched bases: 5. Germline lookup yields CDR1 LNHDA and CDR2 SQIVND (reference sequence). The CDR3 loop spans 14 amino acids. The CDR3 protein is CASSPGLAADTQYF. In nucleotides, the CDR3 is TGTGCCAGTAGTCCCGGACTAGCTGCAGATACGCAGTATTTT.

This clone was recorded a few times. The chain links TRBV4-3 to TRBJ1-1; D is unclear. Looked up from germline, CDR1 is LGHNA and CDR2 is YSLEER. The CDR3 is 16 amino acids. V was trimmed by 1 base and J by 5 bases, leaving 17 bases between them. The CDR3 DNA reads as TGCGCCAGCAGCCAAGGAACAAGGGCCGCTGCGACTGAAGCTTTCTTT. Translating it yields CASSQGTRAAATEAFF.

The chain carries TRBV5-1 and TRBJ2-1, with 8 bases matching TRBD1. The CDR3 has 16 amino acids. CDR1 is SGHRS and CDR2 is YFSETQ in the germline V gene. Losses at the gene ends were 5 bases for V and 0 bases for J; bases not matched to a gene: 7. CDR3 DNA sequence: TGCGCCAGCAGGCCTACAGGGGGGAGCTCCTACAATGAGCAGTTCTTC. Protein sequence: CASRPTGGSSYNEQFF. Full variable domain (rest looked up from reference TRBV5-1 and TRBJ2-1): KAGVTQTPRYLIKTRGQQVTLSCSPISGHRSVSWYQQTPGQGLQFLFEYFSETQRNKGNFPGRFSGRQFSNSRSEMNVSTLELGDSALYLCASRPTGGSSYNEQFFGPGTRLTVL.

The V call is TRBV4-3, the J call TRBJ2-2; 9 nucleotides line up with TRBD1. V shed 4 bases and J 2 bases; nucleotides not matched to a gene: 5. The CDR3 extends over 16 amino acids. Germline-derived CDR1 and CDR2 are LGHNA and YSLEER. CDR3 protein: CASSRGTGPNTGELFF. For the CDR3, the DNA is TGCGCCAGCAGCCGGGGGACAGGGCCTAACACCGGGGAGCTGTTTTTT.

J is TRBJ2-5 and V is TRBV6-5; TRBD2 matches at 8 bases. V was clipped by 7 bases and J by 1 base; unmatched bases: 5. The CDR3 spans 14 residues. The germline V gene encodes CDR1 MNHEY and CDR2 SVGAGI. Here the CDR3 reads CASKISGAQETQYF. Written as DNA, the CDR3 is TGTGCCAGCAAAATTAGCGGGGCCCAAGAGACCCAGTACTTC.

This clone was counted a single time. The rearrangement joins TRBV7-2 to TRBJ1-2; tentative D call: TRBD1 (5 bases). The germline CDR1 and CDR2 sequences are SGHTA and FQGNSA. The CDR3 extends over 12 amino acids. V was trimmed by 6 bases and J by 8 bases, leaving 13 bases between them. CDR3 nucleotides: TGTGCCAGCAGTTTCCCCGGGACCGGCTACACCTTC. Translating it yields CASSFPGTGYTF.

This rearrangement joins TRBV6-4 to TRBJ2-3, with D maybe TRBD1 (6 bases). The CDR3 length is 15 residues. CDR1 and CDR2 (germline): MRHNA, SNTAGT. Trimming removed 0 bases at V and 3 bases at J, with 10 bases between. The chain's CDR3 is CASSDSQGSTDTQYF. The CDR3, as DNA: TGTGCCAGCAGTGACTCCCAGGGGTCAACAGATACGCAGTATTTT.

This chain uses TRBV7-2 with TRBJ2-6; the D is unclear. V shed 5 bases and J shed 4 bases, with 3 bases lying between them. Germline CDR1 and CDR2: SGHTA and FQGNSA. The CDR3 length is 12 residues. The CDR3 is CASSAGANVLTF. CDR3 DNA: TGTGCCAGCAGCGCGGGGGCCAACGTCCTGACTTTC.

J is TRBJ1-4 and V is TRBV30; TRBD1 agrees at 8 bases. CDR3 length: 14 amino acids. Trimming removed 4 bases from V and 5 bases from J; junction bases left unmatched: 6. Germline loops: CDR1 GTSNPN, CDR2 SVGIG (reference sequence). CDR3 amino acids: CAWKVNRGNEKLFF. CDR3 bases: TGTGCCTGGAAAGTGAACAGGGGGAATGAAAAACTGTTTTTT.

This rearrangement joins TRBV5-1 to TRBJ1-2; D uncertain. The germline V and J ends were trimmed by 6 bases and 3 bases, with 12 bases remaining between them. Germline CDR1 is SGHRS and CDR2 is YFSETQ. The CDR3 covers 13 residues. The CDR3: CASTLSPYYGYTF. In DNA, the CDR3 is TGCGCCAGCACCCTTAGCCCCTACTATGGCTACACCTTC. Combining the CDR3 with reference TRBV5-1 and TRBJ1-2 gives the whole variable domain KAGVTQTPRYLIKTRGQQVTLSCSPISGHRSVSWYQQTPGQGLQFLFEYFSETQRNKGNFPGRFSGRQFSNSRSEMNVSTLELGDSALYLCASTLSPYYGYTFGSGTRLTVV.

This clone was found a few times. The V gene is TRBV25-1, the J gene TRBJ1-2, with TRBD1 matching 8 bases. This CDR3 has 13 amino acids. In germline, CDR1 is MGHDK, CDR2 SYGVNS. The junction had 6 bases not matched to a gene; V was cut back by 4 bases and J by 8 bases. CDR3 sequence (DNA): TGTGCCAGCAGTGCTGGACAGGGTCGCGGCTACACCTTC. It specifies CASSAGQGRGYTF.

This rearrangement joins TRBV18 to TRBJ2-6; possibly TRBD1 or TRBD2 for D (6 bases each). Trimming pared 3 bases from V and 4 bases from J, leaving 13 bases between. Germline V gene sequence: CDR1 KGHSH, CDR2 LQKENI. The CDR3 sequence is 16 residues long. The CDR3 DNA reads TGTGCCAGCTCACCGAAGGGGGGAGCCGGGGCCAACGTCCTGACTTTC. As protein: CASSPKGGAGANVLTF.

This clone showed up just a few times. The chain employs TRBV30 and TRBJ2-7; D remains ambiguous. With 2 bases removed from V and 0 bases from J, the gap between germline ends came to 17 bases. Germline CDR1 GTSNPN, CDR2 SVGIG (reference sequence). There are 16 residues in the CDR3. The CDR3 DNA sequence: TGTGCCTGGAGTAACATTCGACTGGGAAGCTCCTACGAGCAGTACTTC. Translated: CAWSNIRLGSSYEQYF.

The chain has TRBV5-1 and TRBJ1-1; a weak D match, TRBD1 (5 bases). This CDR3 is built from 16 residues. The V end lost 4 bases, the J end lost 6 bases, and 22 bases lay between the germline ends. Per the germline V gene, CDR1 is SGHRS and CDR2 is YFSETQ. The CDR3 protein is CASSTRWGSRDSEAFF. The DNA of the CDR3 is TGCGCCAGCAGCACAAGGTGGGGGAGTCGGGATTCTGAAGCTTTCTTT.

This clone has a single count. The rearrangement joins TRBV5-6 to TRBJ2-1; 8 bases align to TRBD2. This CDR3 has 17 residues. Per the germline V gene, CDR1 is SGHDT and CDR2 is YYEEEE. Unmatched junction bases numbered 12, after V lost 0 bases and J lost 7 bases. Here the CDR3 reads CASSLDGAGTRSNEQFF. The CDR3 coding sequence is TGTGCCAGCAGCTTGGATGGGGCCGGGACTAGGTCTAATGAGCAGTTCTTC.

V and J are TRBV10-2 and TRBJ2-3, with D unresolved. From germline, CDR1 is WSHSY and CDR2 SAAADI. V gave up 3 bases and J gave up 2 bases, with 3 bases separating them. The CDR3 contains 12 residues. The CDR3 coding sequence is TGCGCCAGCAGTGAAAACACAGATACGCAGTATTTT. Protein: CASSENTDTQYF.

The V gene is TRBV11-3, the J gene TRBJ1-1, with a possible D match to TRBD1 (5 bases). Germline CDR1 is SGHNT and CDR2 is YENEEA. Trimming stripped 10 bases from V and 9 bases from J, with 21 bases between. CDR3 length: 13 amino acids. The CDR3 here is CAISWDRDLKAFF. DNA of the CDR3: TGTGCCATCTCCTGGGACCGGGACCTGAAAGCTTTCTTT.

The V call is TRBV28, the J call TRBJ1-5; D is possibly TRBD1 (6 bases). Germline V gene data show CDR1 as MDHEN and CDR2 as SYDVKM. The ends were cut back, 8 bases at V and 1 base at J, with 12 bases in the middle. The CDR3 consists of 14 residues. The CDR3 loop reads CASLEGGSNQPQHF. The CDR3 nucleotides read TGTGCCAGCTTGGAGGGGGGGAGCAATCAGCCCCAGCATTTT.

V usage is TRBV7-2 and J usage is TRBJ2-2; D may be TRBD1 or TRBD2 (6 bases each). V was shortened by 10 bases and J by 1 base, with 19 bases between the two germline ends. Germline V gene data show CDR1 as SGHTA and CDR2 as FQGNSA. This CDR3 spans 16 amino acids. CDR3 in amino acids: CAIARGGGWNTGELFF. The CDR3 DNA sequence: TGTGCCATCGCCCGAGGAGGGGGGTGGAACACCGGGGAGCTGTTTTTT.

V is TRBV9 and J is TRBJ2-1, with D hard to call. Germline-derived CDR1 and CDR2 are SGDLS and YYNGEE. Trimming shortened V by 6 bases and J by 10 bases, and 17 bases separated the two germline ends. CDR3 length equals 13 residues. This CDR3 is CASNLPPGREQFF. CDR3 DNA: TGTGCCAGCAACTTACCCCCTGGGCGAGAGCAGTTCTTC.

This clone was seen just once. The CDR3 DNA sequence: TGTGCCAGCAGCTTAGTTCAGGGGAGTGGCTACACCTTC. This sequence encodes CASSLVQGSGYTF. J is TRBJ1-2 and V is TRBV7-8; D is perhaps TRBD1 (6 bases). The V end lost 1 base, the J end lost 7 bases, and 10 bases lay between the germline ends. CDR3 length: 13 amino acids. CDR1 SGHVS and CDR2 FQNEAQ come from the germline V gene.